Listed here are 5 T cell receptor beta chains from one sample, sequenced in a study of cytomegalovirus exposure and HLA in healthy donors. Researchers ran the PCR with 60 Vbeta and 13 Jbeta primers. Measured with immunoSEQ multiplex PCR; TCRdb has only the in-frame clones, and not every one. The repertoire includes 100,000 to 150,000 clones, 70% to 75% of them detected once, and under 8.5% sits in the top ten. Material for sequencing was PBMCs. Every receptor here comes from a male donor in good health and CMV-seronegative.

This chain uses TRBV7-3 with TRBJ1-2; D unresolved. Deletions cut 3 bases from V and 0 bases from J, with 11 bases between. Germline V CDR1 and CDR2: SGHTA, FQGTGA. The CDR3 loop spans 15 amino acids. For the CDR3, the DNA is TGTGCCAGCAGCTTTGGCCCGGGTTCTAACTATGGCTACACCTTC. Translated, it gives CASSFGPGSNYGYTF.

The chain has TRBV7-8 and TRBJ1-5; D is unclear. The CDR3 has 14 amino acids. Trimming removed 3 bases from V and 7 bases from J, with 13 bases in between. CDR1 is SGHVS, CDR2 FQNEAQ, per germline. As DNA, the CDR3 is TGTGCCAGCAGCTTGAGGGAGGGAGAGCAGCCCCAGCATTTT. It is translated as CASSLREGEQPQHF.

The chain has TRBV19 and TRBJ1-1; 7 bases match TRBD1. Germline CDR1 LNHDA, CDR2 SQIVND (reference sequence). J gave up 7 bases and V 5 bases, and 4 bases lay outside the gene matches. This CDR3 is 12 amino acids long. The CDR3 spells CASSFDRVEAFF. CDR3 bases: TGTGCCAGTAGTTTTGACAGGGTTGAAGCTTTCTTT.

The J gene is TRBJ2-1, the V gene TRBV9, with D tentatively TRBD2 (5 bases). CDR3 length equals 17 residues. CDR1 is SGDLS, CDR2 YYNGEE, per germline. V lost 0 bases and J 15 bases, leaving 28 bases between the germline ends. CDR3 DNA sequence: TGTGCCAGCAGCGTAGGGGTGAAAGCGCCCGGGGTAATTTTTCGGTTCTTC. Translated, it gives CASSVGVKAPGVIFRFF.

CDR3: CASSFWDSREKLFF. In nucleotides, the CDR3 is TGTGCCAGCAGCTTCTGGGACTCCCGGGAAAAACTGTTTTTT. The genes are TRBV5-8 and TRBJ1-4; the D gene is possibly TRBD1 (5 bases). The germline gives CDR1 SGHTS, CDR2 YDEGEE. Trimming left V 2 bases short and J 8 bases short, with 13 bases between. This CDR3 region has 14 residues.